This entry features one TCR beta chain sequence. Its cognate antigen is unknown. Using immunoSEQ multiplex PCR, the repertoire was profiled, and TCRdb retains in-frame clones only, with some absent. The repertoire holds fewer than 50,000 clones, with about 80% as singletons. The sample originates from a study of T cells in localized non-small cell lung cancer. Study-wide findings and caveats: Compared with tumor, uninvolved adjacent lung displayed greater T cell clonality, ranking highest overall. Blood T cell density predicted longer survival; adjacent-lung clonality, shorter. Researchers found a median approximately 60 of the top 100 tumor clones in adjacent lung. The study sequenced only one region of the tumor. As a result, intratumor heterogeneity could not be excluded and remains possible.

CDR1 MNHEY and CDR2 SMNVEV come from the germline V gene (reference sequence). V gave up 2 bases and J gave up 5 bases, with 6 bases separating them. This CDR3 spans 12 amino acids. The starting material was PBMCs, obtained before any cancer treatment. The chain is built from TRBV27 and TRBJ1-2; perhaps TRBD1 as D (5 bases). The receptor's source is a man between 40 and 75 years old with stage II lung adenocarcinoma. The CDR3 nucleotides read TGTGCCAGCAGTTTAAGGGGATATGGCTACACCTTC. Translation gives CASSLRGYGYTF.